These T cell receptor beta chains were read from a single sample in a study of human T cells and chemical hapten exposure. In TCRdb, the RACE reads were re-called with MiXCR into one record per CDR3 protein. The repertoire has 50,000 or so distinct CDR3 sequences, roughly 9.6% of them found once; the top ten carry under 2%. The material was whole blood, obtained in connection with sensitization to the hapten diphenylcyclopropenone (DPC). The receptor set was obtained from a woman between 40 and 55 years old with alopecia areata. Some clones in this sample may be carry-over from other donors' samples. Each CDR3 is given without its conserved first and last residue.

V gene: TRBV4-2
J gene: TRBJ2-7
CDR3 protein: ASSPPGGGGSSYEQY

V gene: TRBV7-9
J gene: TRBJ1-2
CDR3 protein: ASSLGTPTNYGYT

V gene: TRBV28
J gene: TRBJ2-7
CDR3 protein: ASSPGPIPSYEQY

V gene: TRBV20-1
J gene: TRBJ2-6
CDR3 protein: SAPQRTGSSGANVLT

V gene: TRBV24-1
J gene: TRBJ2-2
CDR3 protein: ATRRDTGELF

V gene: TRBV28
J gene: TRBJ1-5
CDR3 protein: ASSYQNQPQH

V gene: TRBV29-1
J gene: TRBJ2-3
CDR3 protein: SVALAGGGGTDTQY

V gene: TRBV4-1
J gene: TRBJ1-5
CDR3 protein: ASSQDTGQGVGQPQH

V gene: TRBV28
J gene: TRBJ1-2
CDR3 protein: ASSFDSTPYYGYT

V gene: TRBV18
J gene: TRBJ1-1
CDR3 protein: ASSPFGQGEEAF

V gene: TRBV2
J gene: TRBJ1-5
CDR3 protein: ASRGDRGGQPQH

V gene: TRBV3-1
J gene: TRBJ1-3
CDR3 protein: ASSQPGGTGNTIY

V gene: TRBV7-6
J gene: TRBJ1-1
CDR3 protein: ASSRDWGALRNTEAF

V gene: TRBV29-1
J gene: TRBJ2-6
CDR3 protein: SVLGSGANVLT

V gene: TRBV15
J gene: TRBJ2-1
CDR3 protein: ATSRRTGKNYNEQF

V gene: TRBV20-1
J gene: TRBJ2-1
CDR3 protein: SARYGTPYNEQF

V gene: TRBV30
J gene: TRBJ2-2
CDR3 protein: AWKRQTKTGELF

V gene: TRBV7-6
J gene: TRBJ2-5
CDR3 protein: ASSSGQPRY

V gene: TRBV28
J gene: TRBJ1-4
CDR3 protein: ASSFPSRQASNEKLF

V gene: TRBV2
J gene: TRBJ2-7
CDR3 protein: ASSQLNEQY

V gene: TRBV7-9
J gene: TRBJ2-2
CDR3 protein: ASSLPSNPTGELF

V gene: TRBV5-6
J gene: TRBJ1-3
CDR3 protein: ASSLGSSGNTIY

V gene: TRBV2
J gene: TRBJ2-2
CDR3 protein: ASGEGPRELF

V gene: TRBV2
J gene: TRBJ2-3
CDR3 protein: ASSLSGTRADTQY

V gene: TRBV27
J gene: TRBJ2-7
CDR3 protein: ASSYKDGPYEQY

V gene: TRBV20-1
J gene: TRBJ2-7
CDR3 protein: SADPLRGGPYEQY

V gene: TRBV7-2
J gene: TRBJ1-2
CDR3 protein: ASSYPGQGALGYT

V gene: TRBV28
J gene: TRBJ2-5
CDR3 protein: ASSPVDL

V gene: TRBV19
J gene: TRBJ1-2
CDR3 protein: ASTAGSGYGYT

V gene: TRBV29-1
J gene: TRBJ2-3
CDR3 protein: SVEPRDYGGGPDTQY

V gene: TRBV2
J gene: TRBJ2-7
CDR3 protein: ASSEGRGSEQY

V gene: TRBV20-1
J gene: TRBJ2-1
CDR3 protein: SASSGPYNEQF

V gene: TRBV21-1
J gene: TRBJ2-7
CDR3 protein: ASSKVHPEEQY

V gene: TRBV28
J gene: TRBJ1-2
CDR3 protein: AIRTGHNYGYT

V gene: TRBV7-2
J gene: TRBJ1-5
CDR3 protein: ASSFTGNSNQPQH

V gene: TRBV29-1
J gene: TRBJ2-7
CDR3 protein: SVKGQGDHEQY

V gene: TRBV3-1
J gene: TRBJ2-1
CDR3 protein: ASSQTGRKYEQF

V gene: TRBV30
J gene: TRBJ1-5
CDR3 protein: AWSWGTSNQPQH

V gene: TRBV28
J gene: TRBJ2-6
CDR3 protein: ASSFLRGTGANVLT

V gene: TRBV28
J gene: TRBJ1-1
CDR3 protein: ASTITGYTEAF

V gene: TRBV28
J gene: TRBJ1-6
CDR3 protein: ASFPGVGSNSPLH

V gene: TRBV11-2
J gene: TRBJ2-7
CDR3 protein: ASSLLGTRVYEQY

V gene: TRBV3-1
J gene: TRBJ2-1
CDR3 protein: ASSQEIAGVNNEQF

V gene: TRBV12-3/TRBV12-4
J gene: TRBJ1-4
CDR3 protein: ASSPRTGGAGKLF

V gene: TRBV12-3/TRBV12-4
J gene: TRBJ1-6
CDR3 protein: ASSLDRQNSPLH

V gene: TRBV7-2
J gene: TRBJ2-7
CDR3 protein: ASSWNLYSGGVSH

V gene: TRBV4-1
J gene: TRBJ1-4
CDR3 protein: ASSVLDGYEKLF